The T cell receptor (beta chain) under discussion was sequenced for a study of T cell changes during pregnancy in multiple sclerosis (dated by TCRdb to the late 2010s). For context, the study as a whole: In women with multiple sclerosis, the researchers looked at how the T cell repertoire shifted as pregnancy progressed.

Libraries were made using the immunoSEQ multiplex PCR assay. This is the immuneACCESS table as TCRdb keeps it, with only in-frame sequences that have V and J called. A part of the clones is gone; compared with another copy, unresolved V genes explain less than half, and the rest is unexplained. Here the sample has tens of thousands of clones; 93% occur a single time. Together, the top ten hold 1.3% to 1.5% of the sample. The CDR3 runs 14 amino acids, cysteine and phenylalanine included. The entry retains the CDR3 DNA only, 42 bases that are in frame from base 1. Germline trimming: 5 bases from V, 3 bases from J; junction bases outside gene matches: 7. In the germline V gene, CDR1 corresponds to MDHEN and CDR2 to SYDVKM. On this clone: It lacks a known antigen. One base away there is no much larger clone; base qualities are not given.

The chain links TRBV28 with TRBJ2-7; 7 central nucleotides agree with TRBD1. The receptor was isolated from a female donor in good health, enrolled as a control in a pregnancy study. Sequenced material: peripheral blood, taken in the third trimester of pregnancy. The CDR3 sequence is CASSPPGQIYEQYF. DNA sequence: TGTGCCAGCAGTCCCCCGGGACAGATCTACGAGCAGTACTTC.